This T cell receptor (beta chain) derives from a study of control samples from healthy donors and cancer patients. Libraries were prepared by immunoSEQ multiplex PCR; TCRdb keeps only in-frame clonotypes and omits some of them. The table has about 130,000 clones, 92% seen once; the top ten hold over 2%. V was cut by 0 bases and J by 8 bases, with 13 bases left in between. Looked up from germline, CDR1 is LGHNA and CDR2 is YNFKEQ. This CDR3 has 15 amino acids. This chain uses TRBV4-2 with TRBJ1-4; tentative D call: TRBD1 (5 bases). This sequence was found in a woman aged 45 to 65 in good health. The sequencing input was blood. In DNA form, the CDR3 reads TGTGCCAGCAGCCAAGAGGGGGGGGTTCGGGAAAAACTGTTTTTT. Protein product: CASSQEGGVREKLFF.